This T cell receptor (beta chain) came from a study of blood T cell repertoires in COVID-19. Across the study: Italy, Spain and the United States were the sources of the convalescent and acute COVID-19 samples.

Seattle's cohort entered during active infection and was followed longitudinally. CDR3 length: 16 amino acids. Germline CDR1 is SGHVS and CDR2 is FQNEAQ. J lost 2 bases, V lost 2 bases, and 6 bases had no gene match. The sample holds a few counts of this clone. Authors' methods: Reference gene primer amplification yielded estimated nucleated cell counts. The table came from immunoSEQ multiplex PCR; TCRdb's copy has only in-frame clones and leaves some out. D and trimming come from the DNA, and the V and J calls and clone size come from that table. The sample lists about 180,000 clones; roughly 87% were seen once.

This sequence originates from a woman in her 70s with COVID-19, enrolled during active disease. Sequencing used peripheral blood. V usage is TRBV7-8 and J usage is TRBJ1-5; TRBD1 matches at 7 bases. For the CDR3, the DNA is TGTGCCAGCAGCTTACGTACCAGGGGGGGCAATCAGCCCCAGCATTTT. It is translated as CASSLRTRGGNQPQHF. Supplemented by reference TRBV7-8 and TRBJ1-5, the full variable domain reads GAGVSQSPRYKVAKRGQDVALRCDPISGHVSLFWYQQALGQGPEFLTYFQNEAQLDKSGLPSDRFFAERPEGSVSTLKIQRTQQEDSAVYLCASSLRTRGGNQPQHFGDGTRLSIL.